This T cell receptor beta chain derives from a study of Ad26.COV2.S vaccination and SARS-CoV-2 variants. In the study overall: In the COV1001 trial, the donor was in the Ad26.COV2.S arm.

Generated by immunoSEQ multiplex PCR, the TCRdb table keeps only in-frame clones and is missing some. This table holds approximately 500,000 clones, around nine tenths found once. The CDR3 contains 15 residues. Germline V gene sequence: CDR1 SGHTA, CDR2 FQGNSA. The V gene lost 3 bases and the J gene lost 3 bases, with 11 bases spanning the gap. Treatment denoted: some 20 received Ad26.COV2.S at low or high dose, single or two shots; several received placebo; per-sample allocation not given. Repertoires come from day 63 after the first vaccine or placebo injection. The sample consisted of peripheral blood, taken in a trial of Ad26.COV2.S vaccine versus placebo. This clonotype was obtained from a person between 18 and 59 years old who received the Ad26.COV2.S COVID-19 vaccine or a placebo. The J gene is TRBJ2-2, the V gene TRBV7-2; no clear D gene. The CDR3 is CASSFGVEYTGELFF. The CDR3 DNA sequence: TGTGCCAGCAGCTTCGGAGTTGAGTACACCGGGGAGCTGTTTTTT.